This T cell receptor (beta chain) was obtained from a study of cytomegalovirus exposure and HLA in healthy donors. Study conclusions and caveats: CMV antigen specificity of a few CMV-associated chains was confirmed in vitro. 16,951 TCR beta sequences were associated with HLA alleles at 0.05 false discovery rate in a later analysis.

The V gene's germline CDR1 is MGHRA and CDR2 YSYEKL. V shed 4 bases and J 4 bases; nucleotides not matched to a gene: 8. The CDR3 loop spans 15 amino acids. PCR was performed using 60 Vbeta and 13 Jbeta primers. Clones were read by immunoSEQ multiplex PCR, and TCRdb kept only the in-frame ones, dropping some. This sample has around 140,000 clones, with more than 75% found just once. This clone was seen a single time. Its antigen is not known. Sequencing was performed on PBMCs. The sequence was obtained from a man aged 40-50 years in good health and CMV-seronegative. This chain connects TRBV4-1 to TRBJ2-3, with 7 bases aligning to TRBD1. The CDR3 is CASSPTIQGADTQYF. Here the CDR3 DNA reads TGCGCCAGCAGCCCAACCATCCAGGGGGCAGATACGCAGTATTTT.